This T cell receptor (beta chain) was sequenced for a study of cytomegalovirus exposure and HLA in healthy donors. Findings of the study overall: An analysis done earlier found most TCR beta V segments productive about 87% or about 30% of the time.

The PCR employed 60 Vbeta primers together with 13 Jbeta primers. Clones were read by immunoSEQ multiplex PCR, and TCRdb kept only the in-frame ones, dropping some. Of 120,000 to 150,000 clones detected, roughly 76% appear once; the ten largest clones hold under 4.5%. Looked up from germline, CDR1 is SNHLY and CDR2 is FYNNEI. This CDR3 spans 14 amino acids. In the case of this clone: Its antigen remains unknown. The junction does not match germline at one end; this may be a read error.

The chain joins TRBV2 to TRBJ1-3, with TRBD1 matching over 7 bases. This clonotype was obtained from a man between 18 and 29 years old in good health and CMV-seronegative. The sequenced sample was PBMCs. CDR3 DNA: TGTGCCAGCAGCGCGACAGGGTCTGGAGACACCATATATTTT. This encodes CASSATGSGDTIYF.